This TCR beta chain stems from a study of cytomegalovirus exposure and HLA in healthy donors. The wider study: Unique TCR beta sequences numbering approximately 120 million came from 190 million or so T cells in an earlier analysis. Whole-study findings and limits: Highly shared variants forming one cluster were likely a sequencing artifact.

With respect to this clone: The antigen remains unidentified.

The PCR had 60 Vbeta and 13 Jbeta primers. Measured with immunoSEQ multiplex PCR; TCRdb has only the in-frame clones, and not every one. The data show 83,000 or so clones, roughly 81% seen once. Trimming cost V 6 bases and J 3 bases, with 15 bases left between them. The CDR3 spans 14 residues. Germline-derived CDR1 and CDR2 are SGHRS and YFSETQ. The V and J genes are TRBV5-1 and TRBJ1-1; D gene unclear. Sequenced: PBMCs. The sequence derives from a woman under 40 in good health and CMV-seronegative. The CDR3 nucleotides are TGCGCCAGCATCTGGCCACATTTGGACACTGAAGCTTTCTTT. It encodes CASIWPHLDTEAFF.